A single sample is the source of the 28 T cell receptor beta chains below, sequenced in a study of OX40 agonist ivuxolimab in advanced cancers. Receptors were amplified or captured by the immunoSEQ multiplex PCR assay. The source is immuneACCESS, and TCRdb retained only in-frame sequences with V and J called. Part of the clones is not carried over; for the studies checked, unresolved V genes explain less than half of this, and the remainder is unexplained. The sample table shows approximately 60,000 clones, and nearly 85% are seen once. The ten largest make up roughly 3.2% of the sample. Sequenced here: CD4+ or CD8+ T cells sorted from blood, sampled in a trial of the OX40 agonist ivuxolimab. The source of these receptors is an adult with an advanced solid tumor such as melanoma, head and neck, liver or kidney cancer.

The CDR3 nucleotides are TGTGCCAGTAGTATAGGTGGGAGTCACACCGGGGAGCTGTTTTTT. Translating gives CASSIGGSHTGELFF. The J gene is TRBJ2-2, the V gene TRBV19; D possibly corresponds to TRBD2 (5 bases). Germline V gene lookup returns CDR1 LNHDA and CDR2 SQIVND (reference sequence). The V gene lost 1 base and the J gene lost 3 bases, with 9 bases spanning the gap. CDR3 length: 15 amino acids. Using reference TRBV19 and TRBJ2-2 for the parts outside the CDR3, the full variable domain is DGGITQSPKYLFRKEGQNVTLSCEQNLNHDAMYWYRQDPGQGLRLIYYSQIVNDFQKGDIAEGYSVSREKKESFPLTVTSAQKNPTAFYLCASSIGGSHTGELFFGEGSRLTVL.

This clone was counted a few times. The rearrangement joins TRBV5-6 to TRBJ2-1, with 7 bases fitting TRBD1. The CDR3 loop spans 13 amino acids. V was clipped by 4 bases and J by 7 bases; unmatched bases: 5. CDR1 is SGHDT, CDR2 YYEEEE, per germline. CDR3 residues: CASSRTGLNEQFF. The CDR3 bases are TGTGCCAGCAGCCGGACAGGCTTAAATGAGCAGTTCTTC.

The V call is TRBV7-3, the J call TRBJ2-1; D may be TRBD2 (6 bases). Trimming cost V 3 bases and J 6 bases, with 12 bases left between them. The CDR3 extends over 14 amino acids. Germline CDR1 SGHTA, CDR2 FQGTGA. DNA for the CDR3: TGTGCCAGCAGCTTTGGGGGAGGAGGCAATGAGCAGTTCTTC. This translates into CASSFGGGGNEQFF.

This clone was detected only once. The chain joins TRBV5-1 to TRBJ2-2; D is unclear. The ends were cut back, 0 bases at V and 0 bases at J, with 9 bases in the middle. Germline V gene data show CDR1 as SGHRS and CDR2 as YFSETQ. The CDR3 length is 16 residues. The CDR3 DNA sequence: TGCGCCAGCAGCTTGGGCACAGCGTCGAACACCGGGGAGCTGTTTTTT. It is translated as CASSLGTASNTGELFF.

The J gene is TRBJ1-1, the V gene TRBV5-1; the match to TRBD1 covers 7 bases. V shed 4 bases and J 4 bases; nucleotides not matched to a gene: 10. The CDR3 is 15 residues long. Looked up from germline, CDR1 is SGHRS and CDR2 is YFSETQ. The CDR3 reads CASSQRQGSGTEAFF. The CDR3, as DNA: TGCGCCAGCAGCCAAAGACAGGGTTCGGGCACTGAAGCTTTCTTT.

This clone was detected once. V gene TRBV6-1 combines with J gene TRBJ2-1, with a tentative D call TRBD2 (6 bases). Per germline, CDR1 MNHNS and CDR2 SASEGT. The CDR3 is made up of 16 amino acids. V was clipped by 3 bases and J by 7 bases, with 19 bases between them. The CDR3 DNA is TGTGCCAGCAGTGAGGGGGGAGATGAGAGTGGGAATGAGCAGTTCTTC. Translating gives CASSEGGDESGNEQFF.

CDR3 nucleotides: TGTGCCTGGAGTGTAAAGGGACAGGGGAGATCACCCCTCCACTTT. It translates to CAWSVKGQGRSPLHF. This chain links TRBV30 with TRBJ1-6; TRBD1 matches at 10 bases. The germline gives CDR1 GTSNPN, CDR2 SVGIG (reference sequence). The junction had 6 bases not matched to a gene; V was cut back by 0 bases and J by 10 bases. This CDR3 contains 15 residues.

The rearrangement links TRBV7-8 to TRBJ1-4; D possibly corresponds to TRBD1 (6 bases). From germline, CDR1 is SGHVS and CDR2 FQNEAQ. Trimming took 9 bases from V and 5 from J, leaving 16 bases between them. The CDR3 covers 14 residues. CDR3 nucleotide sequence: TGTGCCAGTAATACAGACGGACAGAATGAAAAACTGTTTTTT. Its protein product is CASNTDGQNEKLFF.

The V gene is TRBV7-8, the J gene TRBJ2-2; 15 nucleotides agree with TRBD2. Per germline, CDR1 SGHVS and CDR2 FQNEAQ. This CDR3 has 18 amino acids. V dropped 6 bases and J dropped 3; count of bases not matched to a gene: 8. CDR3 in DNA: TGTGCCAGCAGTTCGGGGACTAGCGGGAGGTGGGACACCGGGGAGCTGTTTTTT. Protein: CASSSGTSGRWDTGELFF.

The chain carries TRBV29-1 and TRBJ1-3; tentatively, D is TRBD1 (6 bases). The CDR3 contains 16 residues. The germline CDR1 and CDR2 sequences are SQVTM and ANQGSEA. Trimming pared 6 bases from V and 0 bases from J, leaving 18 bases between. CDR3: CSVGKGGAGSGNTIYF. CDR3 in DNA: TGCAGCGTAGGCAAGGGGGGCGCGGGCTCTGGAAACACCATATATTTT.

The chain joins TRBV7-2 to TRBJ2-1; tentatively, D is TRBD2 (6 bases). Trimming pared 3 bases from V and 1 base from J, leaving 13 bases between. In germline, CDR1 is SGHTA, CDR2 FQGNSA. The CDR3 runs to 16 residues. The CDR3 DNA sequence: TGTGCCAGCAGCTTTCGGGGTAGCGGTTCCTACAATGAGCAGTTCTTC. Translation gives CASSFRGSGSYNEQFF.

The chain couples TRBV6-6 to TRBJ2-7; no reliable D call. The ends were cut back, 7 bases at V and 2 bases at J, with 12 bases in the middle. This CDR3 spans 13 amino acids. Germline V lookup: CDR1 MNHNY, CDR2 SVGAGI (reference sequence). The CDR3 DNA reads as TGTGCCAGCACCATGACTGGGCCCTACGAGCAGTACTTC. The encoded protein is CASTMTGPYEQYF.

This clone was observed a few times. This sequence joins TRBV11-2 and TRBJ2-7; 7 nucleotides line up with TRBD1. Unmatched junction bases numbered 4, after V lost 5 bases and J lost 0 bases. Looked up from germline, CDR1 is SGHAT and CDR2 is FQNNGV. This CDR3 contains 14 residues. DNA of the CDR3: TGTGCCAGCAGCCGGGGACAGTTCTCCTACGAGCAGTACTTC. It specifies CASSRGQFSYEQYF. The variable domain in full, with the rest retrieved from reference TRBV11-2 and TRBJ2-7, is EAGVAQSPRYKIIEKRQSVAFWCNPISGHATLYWYQQILGQGPKLLIQFQNNGVVDDSQLPKDRFSAERLKGVDSTLKIQPAKLEDSAVYLCASSRGQFSYEQYFGPGTRLTVT.

The V call is TRBV11-3, the J call TRBJ2-7; D call uncertain. Germline V gives CDR1 SGHNT, CDR2 YENEEA. This CDR3 has 13 residues. Trimming pared 1 base from V and 7 bases from J, leaving 11 bases between. CDR3 DNA sequence: TGTGCCAGCAGCTTAGGCCCCCTGAGGGAGCAGTACTTC. The encoded protein is CASSLGPLREQYF.

The CDR3 sequence is CASRGDVHTEAFF. The CDR3, as DNA: TGTGCCAGCAGGGGGGACGTGCACACTGAAGCTTTCTTT. The rearrangement joins TRBV6-6 to TRBJ1-1; D possibly corresponds to TRBD1 (5 bases). This CDR3 contains 13 residues. CDR1 and CDR2 (germline): MNHNY, SVGAGI (reference sequence). Trimming stripped 6 bases from V and 3 bases from J, with 11 bases between.

The chain employs TRBV6-1 and TRBJ1-4; D unresolved. This CDR3 has 13 amino acids. CDR1 MNHNS and CDR2 SASEGT come from the germline V gene. Trimming took 6 bases from V and 7 from J, leaving 12 bases between them. CDR3 in DNA: TGTGCCAGCAGCCTAGGTGCGGGTGAAAAACTGTTTTTT. Translated: CASSLGAGEKLFF.

The chain has TRBV7-2 and TRBJ1-5; D might be TRBD1 (5 bases). Germline CDR1 and CDR2: SGHTA and FQGNSA. V was cut by 0 bases and J by 5 bases, with 11 bases left in between. This CDR3 comprises 15 residues. CDR3 protein: CASSLAGGSDQPQHF. The CDR3 region has the DNA TGTGCCAGCAGCTTAGCTGGGGGTTCGGATCAGCCCCAGCATTTT.

The rearrangement uses TRBV6-5 and TRBJ1-2, with 8 bases aligning to TRBD1. This CDR3 has 15 residues. J lost 6 bases, V lost 0 bases, and 6 bases had no gene match. The germline CDR1 and CDR2 sequences are MNHEY and SVGAGI. CDR3 in DNA: TGTGCCAGCAGTTACTCTGTCAGGGGGCGCGATGGCTACACCTTC. Its protein product is CASSYSVRGRDGYTF.

This clone has only a few counts. The chain joins TRBV30 to TRBJ1-2; 8 nucleotides agree with TRBD1. The CDR3 length is 11 residues. V gave up 7 bases and J gave up 7 bases; unmatched junction bases: 5. Germline values: CDR1 GTSNPN, CDR2 SVGIG (reference sequence). This CDR3 reads CASQGAGGYTF. The DNA of the CDR3 is TGTGCCTCTCAGGGGGCTGGTGGCTACACCTTC.

The chain joins TRBV9 to TRBJ2-6; TRBD2 is a possible D gene (5 bases). There are 14 residues in the CDR3. In germline, CDR1 is SGDLS, CDR2 YYNGEE. V lost 7 bases and J lost 0, with 8 bases in between. The CDR3 protein is CASCRGSGANVLTF. CDR3 in DNA: TGTGCCAGCTGTCGGGGCTCTGGGGCCAACGTCCTGACTTTC.

The rearrangement joins TRBV19 to TRBJ2-2, with D tentatively TRBD1 or TRBD2 (5 bases each). The V gene lost 3 bases and the J gene lost 3 bases, with 14 bases spanning the gap. CDR3 size: 16 residues. Germline CDR1 is LNHDA and CDR2 is SQIVND (reference sequence). The CDR3 region is CASSIRGPPYTGELFF. CDR3 in DNA: TGTGCCAGTAGTATTAGGGGACCACCCTACACCGGGGAGCTGTTTTTT.

The chain joins TRBV19 to TRBJ1-1, with a possible D match to TRBD1 (5 bases). Germline assignment: CDR1 LNHDA and CDR2 SQIVND (reference sequence). The CDR3 sequence is 15 residues long. The germline V and J ends were trimmed by 7 bases and 4 bases, with 19 bases remaining between them. Written as DNA, the CDR3 is TGTGCCAGTACCTCTCAACCCGACAGTCGCACTGAAGCTTTCTTT. Its protein is CASTSQPDSRTEAFF.

The chain recombines TRBV5-8 with TRBJ2-2, with D unresolved. CDR1 and CDR2 from the germline V gene are SGHTS and YDEGEE. Trimming cost V 0 bases and J 1 base, with 7 bases left between them. This CDR3 has 15 amino acids. The CDR3 nucleotides read TGTGCCAGCAGCTTGGGGAGTCAGAACACCGGGGAGCTGTTTTTT. This translates into CASSLGSQNTGELFF.

V and J are TRBV19 and TRBJ1-6, with D perhaps matching TRBD1 (6 bases). Trimming shortened V by 6 bases and J by 5 bases, and 23 bases separated the two germline ends. The CDR3 totals 18 residues. Germline loops: CDR1 LNHDA, CDR2 SQIVND (reference sequence). The DNA for the CDR3 is TGTGCCAGTAGCCTCGCCGCCCGGGGAGGGGGGGATAATTCACCCCTCCACTTT. Protein sequence: CASSLAARGGGDNSPLHF.

This chain connects TRBV30 to TRBJ2-7; 10 nucleotides align to TRBD2. Per germline, CDR1 GTSNPN and CDR2 SVGIG (reference sequence). The ends lost 5 bases at V and 4 bases at J; junction bases unmatched: 8. The CDR3 totals 14 residues. Written as DNA, the CDR3 is TGTGCCTGGTCCATACTAGCGGGGCATTACGAGCAGTACTTC. Amino acids: CAWSILAGHYEQYF.

The rearrangement uses TRBV7-3 and TRBJ2-1, with D possibly TRBD2 on 5 matching bases. Germline V gene data show CDR1 as SGHTA and CDR2 as FQGTGA. The CDR3 sequence is 16 residues long. With 0 bases removed from V and 6 bases from J, the gap between germline ends came to 15 bases. The DNA for the CDR3 is TGTGCCAGCAGCTTAACGCGAGGGAGTGCTTTCAATGAGCAGTTCTTC. As protein: CASSLTRGSAFNEQFF.

The rearrangement links TRBV28 to TRBJ1-4, with a tentative D call TRBD1 (5 bases). The length of the CDR3 is 16 residues. V lost 5 bases and J lost 8, with 21 bases in between. From germline, CDR1 is MDHEN and CDR2 SYDVKM. The CDR3 DNA reads as TGTGCCAGCAGTCTCCCGGGCCCCGGGGCCGGGGAAAAACTGTTTTTT. It codes for CASSLPGPGAGEKLFF.

The J gene is TRBJ2-5, the V gene TRBV7-7; 7 bases map to TRBD2. Germline V gives CDR1 SSHAT, CDR2 FNYEAQ (reference sequence). The CDR3 spans 15 residues. V lost 5 bases and J lost 4; bases outside the gene matches: 10. CDR3 residues: CASSRTSGFGETQYF. DNA for the CDR3: TGTGCCAGCAGCCGGACTAGTGGGTTTGGAGAGACCCAGTACTTC.